Included here is one T cell receptor (beta chain) sequence, with context. Its antigen is as yet unknown. TCRdb reanalysed the 5' RACE reads using MiXCR and keeps one entry per CDR3 protein. The data hold approximately 250,000 distinct CDR3 sequences, with less than 20% observed a single time. This entry comes from a study of T-cell memory formation after mild COVID-19. Overall study findings and caveats: Detection of some responders pre-infection suggested pre-existing cross-reactive memory T cells participated.

Sequencing was carried out using PBMCs or a T cell subset sorted from them (not recorded which). The receptor was isolated from an adult woman who had mild COVID-19 (a few samples of this study predate the infection). Cell type and time point are not known.

Written as DNA, the CDR3 is TGTGCCAGCAGCCAAGTCGAACCGGGACTAGTGGGCCGGTGGGGGCAGTTCTTC. Protein: CASSQVEPGLVGRWGQFF. V is TRBV4-2 and J is TRBJ2-1; TRBD2 matches at 8 bases. This CDR3 has 18 amino acids. J gave up 12 bases and V 1 base, and 20 bases lay outside the gene matches. In germline, CDR1 is LGHNA, CDR2 YNFKEQ.